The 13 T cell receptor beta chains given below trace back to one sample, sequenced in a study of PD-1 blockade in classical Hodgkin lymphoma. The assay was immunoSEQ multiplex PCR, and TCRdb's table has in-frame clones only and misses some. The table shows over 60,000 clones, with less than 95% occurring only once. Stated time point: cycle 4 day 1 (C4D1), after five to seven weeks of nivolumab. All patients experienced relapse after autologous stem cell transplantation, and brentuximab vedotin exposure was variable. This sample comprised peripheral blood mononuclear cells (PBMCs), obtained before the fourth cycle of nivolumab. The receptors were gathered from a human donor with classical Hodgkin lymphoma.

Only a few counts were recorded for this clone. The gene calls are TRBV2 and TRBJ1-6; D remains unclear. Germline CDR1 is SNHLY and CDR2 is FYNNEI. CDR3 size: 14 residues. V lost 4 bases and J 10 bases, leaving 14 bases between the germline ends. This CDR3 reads CASSVALRESPLHF. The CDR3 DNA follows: TGTGCCAGCAGTGTTGCCTTGAGGGAGTCACCCCTCCACTTT.

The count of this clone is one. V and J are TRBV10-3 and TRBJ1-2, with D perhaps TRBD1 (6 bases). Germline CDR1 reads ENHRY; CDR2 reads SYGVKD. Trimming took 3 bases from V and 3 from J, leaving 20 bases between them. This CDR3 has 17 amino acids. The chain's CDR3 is CAISDGAGTPGDYGYTF. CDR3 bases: TGTGCCATCAGTGATGGCGCCGGGACACCGGGGGACTATGGCTACACCTTC.

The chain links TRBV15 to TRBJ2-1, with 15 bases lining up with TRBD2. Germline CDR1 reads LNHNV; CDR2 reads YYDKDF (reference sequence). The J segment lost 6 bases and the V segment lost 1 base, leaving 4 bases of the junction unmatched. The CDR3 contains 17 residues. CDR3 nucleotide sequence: TGTGCCACCAGCAGAGTCTCGGGACTAGCGGGGGGCAATGAGCAGTTCTTC. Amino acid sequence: CATSRVSGLAGGNEQFF.

The CDR3 is CASSEMTGGVDTQYF. The CDR3 DNA is TGTGCCAGCAGTGAAATGACAGGGGGTGTAGATACGCAGTATTTT. The chain combines TRBV6-1 with TRBJ2-3; 9 bases agree with TRBD1. V was pared by 2 bases and J by 5 bases, with 5 bases of the junction left unmatched. Germline V gene lookup returns CDR1 MNHNS and CDR2 SASEGT. The CDR3 covers 15 residues.

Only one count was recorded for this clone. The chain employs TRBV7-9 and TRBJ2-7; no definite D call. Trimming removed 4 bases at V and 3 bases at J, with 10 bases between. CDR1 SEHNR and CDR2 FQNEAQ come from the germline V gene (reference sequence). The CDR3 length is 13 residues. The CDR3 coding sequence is TGTGCCAGCAGCTCTTCTGACGGCTACGAGCAGTACTTC. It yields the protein CASSSSDGYEQYF. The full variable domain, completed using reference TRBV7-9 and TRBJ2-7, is DTGVSQNPRHKITKRGQNVTFRCDPISEHNRLYWYRQTLGQGPEFLTYFQNEAQLEKSRLLSDRFSAERPKGSFSTLEIQRTEQGDSAMYLCASSSSDGYEQYFGPGTRLTVT.

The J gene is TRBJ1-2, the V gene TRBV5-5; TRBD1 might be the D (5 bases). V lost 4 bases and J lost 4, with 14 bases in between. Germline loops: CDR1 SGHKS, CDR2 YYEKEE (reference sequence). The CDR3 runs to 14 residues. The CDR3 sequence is CASSRDGIFYGYTF. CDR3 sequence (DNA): TGTGCCAGCAGCCGGGACGGAATCTTCTATGGCTACACCTTC. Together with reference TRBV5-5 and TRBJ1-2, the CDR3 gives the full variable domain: DAGVTQSPTHLIKTRGQQVTLRCSPISGHKSVSWYQQVLGQGPQFIFQYYEKEERGRGNFPDRFSARQFPNYSSELNVNALLLGDSALYLCASSRDGIFYGYTFGSGTRLTVV.

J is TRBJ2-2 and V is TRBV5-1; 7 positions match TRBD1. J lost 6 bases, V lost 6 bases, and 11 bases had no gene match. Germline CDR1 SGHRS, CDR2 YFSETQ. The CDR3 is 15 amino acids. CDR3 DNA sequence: TGCGCCAGCACAGATGTCCGGACAGGAGCCGGGGAGCTGTTTTTT. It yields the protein CASTDVRTGAGELFF.

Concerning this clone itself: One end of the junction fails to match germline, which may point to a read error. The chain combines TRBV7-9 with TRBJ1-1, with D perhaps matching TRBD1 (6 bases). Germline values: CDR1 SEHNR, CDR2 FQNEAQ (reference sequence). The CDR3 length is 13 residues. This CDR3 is CASRLGGNTEAFF. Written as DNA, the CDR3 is TGTGCCAGCAGATTAGGGGGAAACACTGAAGCTTTCTTT.

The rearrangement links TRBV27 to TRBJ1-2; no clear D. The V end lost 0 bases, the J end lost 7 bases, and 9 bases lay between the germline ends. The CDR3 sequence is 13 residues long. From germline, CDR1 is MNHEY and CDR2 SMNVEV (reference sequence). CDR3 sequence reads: CASSLSPSGGYTF. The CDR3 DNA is TGTGCCAGCAGTTTATCCCCTTCGGGTGGCTACACCTTC.

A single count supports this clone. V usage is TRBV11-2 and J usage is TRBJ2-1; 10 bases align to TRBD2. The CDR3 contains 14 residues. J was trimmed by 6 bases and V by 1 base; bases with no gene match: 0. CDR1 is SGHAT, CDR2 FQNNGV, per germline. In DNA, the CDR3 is TGTGCCAGCAGCTTAGGGACTAGCGGCAATGAGCAGTTCTTC. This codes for CASSLGTSGNEQFF.

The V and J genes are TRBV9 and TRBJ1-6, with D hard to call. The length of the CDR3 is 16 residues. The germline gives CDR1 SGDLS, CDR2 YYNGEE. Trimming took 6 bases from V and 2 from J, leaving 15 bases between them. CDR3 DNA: TGTGCCAGCACCCTGAGGAGCGAACCCTATAATTCACCCCTCCACTTT. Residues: CASTLRSEPYNSPLHF. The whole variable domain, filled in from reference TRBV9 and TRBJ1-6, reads DSGVTQTPKHLITATGQRVTLRCSPRSGDLSVYWYQQSLDQGLQFLIQYYNGEERAKGNILERFSAQQFPDLHSELNLSSLELGDSALYFCASTLRSEPYNSPLHFGNGTRLTVT.

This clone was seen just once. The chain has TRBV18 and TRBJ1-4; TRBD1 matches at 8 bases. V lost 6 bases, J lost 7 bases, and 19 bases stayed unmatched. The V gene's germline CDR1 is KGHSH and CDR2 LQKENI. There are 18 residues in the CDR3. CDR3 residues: CASSVSGTGSLSGEKLFF. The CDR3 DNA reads TGTGCCAGCTCCGTTTCCGGGACAGGAAGCCTCAGTGGTGAAAAACTGTTTTTT.

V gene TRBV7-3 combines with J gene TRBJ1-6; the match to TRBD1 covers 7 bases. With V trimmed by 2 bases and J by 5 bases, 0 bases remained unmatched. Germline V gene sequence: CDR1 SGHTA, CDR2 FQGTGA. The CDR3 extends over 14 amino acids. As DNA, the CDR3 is TGTGCCAGCAGCTTACAGGGGGATAATTCACCCCTCCACTTT. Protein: CASSLQGDNSPLHF.